This T cell receptor beta chain was identified during a study of blood T cell repertoires in COVID-19 (dated by TCRdb to 2018 to 2020). Context from the whole study: Samples covering the acute and convalescent phases of COVID-19 were provided by collaborators in the United States, Italy and Spain. The prospective study material was composed of cDNA or gDNA derived from T cells, B-cell-depleted T cells, or PBMCs. Deeply sampled blood TCRbeta repertoires from subjects exposed to, actively infected with, or recovered from COVID-19 were included in the dataset. HLA class I and class II types, where available, came from metadata supplied by the sample provider rather than from assay-based typing. The repertoires were released in a freely available public database meant as a resource for research on the immune response to SARS-CoV-2. The samples were drawn from the first 160 participants of the ongoing ImmuneRACE study and from 1,254 subjects provided by 6 global collaborators. The sample metadata nearly always contained a de-identified subject ID, COVID-19 status, age in years and sex.

Counted from cysteine to phenylalanine, this CDR3 has 14 amino acids. Of the read, only the CDR3 DNA is kept; its 42 bases are in frame from base 1. V is pared back by 3 bases and J by 3 bases, with 12 bases lying between the germline termini. Sequences SGHTA (CDR1) and FQGNSA (CDR2) are obtained from the germline V gene. Details on this clone: Its binding antigen is unknown. No quality values exist for individual bases; no much larger clone is one base distant.

Each collaborating institution followed its own protocols to collect whole blood in K2EDTA tubes. For TCRbeta analysis, collaborators shipped samples in one of three forms: frozen whole blood, isolated PBMCs, or DNA extracted from either of those sample types. TCRbeta CDR3 regions were amplified from genomic DNA using the immunoSEQ Assay, a bias-controlled multiplex PCR. The study's own analysis went as follows. The number of nucleated cells in each sample was estimated from the amplification of reference gene primers within the assay. Sequence reads were collapsed and filtered to measure the absolute abundance of every unique TCRbeta CDR3 rearrangement. For each sample, productive Simpson clonality was calculated as the square root of Simpson's diversity index over productive rearrangements. Not all clones reach the TCRdb copy of this immuneACCESS table, which keeps in-frame sequences only. Checked studies attribute under half of the gap to unresolved V genes and leave the rest unexplained. Clonal size and the V and J genes are those of that table, whereas D and trimming came from the DNA. The table for this sample lists about 38,000 clones; 80% to 90% of them were counted only once. 7.2% of the sample lies in the top ten.

Overall study outcomes, separate from this receptor: The amount of clinical and demographic metadata varied by source and participant and was provided uncurated.

The sequenced sample was peripheral blood. This sequence uses TRBV7-2 and TRBJ2-7; the D gene is perhaps TRBD2, on 6 matching bases. The receptor was isolated from a human donor in a cohort sampled during active COVID-19. Here is the DNA: TGTGCCAGCAGCTTCGGGCGGGGTTTCTACGAGCAGTACTTC. The encoded protein is CASSFGRGFYEQYF.